The 10 T cell receptor beta chains below were found in one sample sequenced in a study of blood T cell repertoires in COVID-19 (dated by TCRdb to between 2020 and 2021). The library was prepared using the immunoSEQ multiplex PCR assay. TCRdb's version of the immuneACCESS table is confined to in-frame rearrangements and falls short of the full clone set. An unresolved V gene accounts for under half of the shortfall where checked; the remainder is of unknown origin. The sample table contains fewer than 350,000 clones; only one count was recorded for roughly 90% of them. The ten largest make up 1.5% to 2% of the sample. Sequences were obtained from PBMCs or T cells enriched from blood (not recorded which). The receptor source for this set is a woman younger than 35 with acute COVID-19.

The V call is TRBV2, the J call TRBJ2-1, with 12 nucleotides matching TRBD2. V dropped 6 bases and J dropped 5; count of bases not matched to a gene: 2. This CDR3 is built from 14 residues. Germline V gene lookup returns CDR1 SNHLY and CDR2 FYNNEI. Here the CDR3 reads CASRLAGGHNEQFF. In nucleotides, the CDR3 is TGTGCCAGCAGACTAGCGGGAGGACACAATGAGCAGTTCTTC. The full variable domain, completed using reference TRBV2 and TRBJ2-1, is EPEVTQTPSHQVTQMGQEVILRCVPISNHLYFYWYRQILGQKVEFLVSFYNNEISEKSEIFDDQFSVERPDGSNFTLKIRSTKLEDSAMYFCASRLAGGHNEQFFGPGTRLTVL.

J is TRBJ2-7 and V is TRBV19, with 16 bases matching TRBD2. The V and J ends lost 8 bases and 3 bases, in that order; junction bases with no gene match: 4. Germline V gives CDR1 LNHDA, CDR2 SQIVND (reference sequence). The CDR3 spans 15 residues. The CDR3 loop is CASGTSGRAIYEQYF. CDR3 coding DNA: TGTGCCAGTGGGACTAGCGGGAGGGCCATCTACGAGCAGTACTTC. The variable domain in full, with the rest retrieved from reference TRBV19 and TRBJ2-7, is DGGITQSPKYLFRKEGQNVTLSCEQNLNHDAMYWYRQDPGQGLRLIYYSQIVNDFQKGDIAEGYSVSREKKESFPLTVTSAQKNPTAFYLCASGTSGRAIYEQYFGPGTRLTVT.

This clone was seen only a few times. The chain employs TRBV5-1 and TRBJ2-1; 7 bases line up with TRBD1. Trimming cost V 4 bases and J 8 bases; bases outside gene matches: 15. Germline CDR1 reads SGHRS; CDR2 reads YFSETQ. The CDR3 is 16 amino acids. The CDR3 reads CASSARQGFSLDEQFF. In DNA, the CDR3 is TGCGCCAGCAGCGCAAGACAGGGTTTCTCTCTGGATGAGCAGTTCTTC.

The chain links TRBV20-1 to TRBJ1-5, with 8 bases aligning to TRBD1. CDR1 and CDR2 from the germline V gene are DFQATT and SNEGSKA (reference sequence). Losses at the gene ends were 3 bases for V and 6 bases for J; bases not matched to a gene: 7. The CDR3 runs 14 residues. The CDR3 is CSASLTGVIQPQHF. CDR3 in DNA: TGCAGTGCTAGTCTGACAGGGGTTATTCAGCCCCAGCATTTT.

The chain carries TRBV7-2 and TRBJ2-7, with TRBD2 matching 8 bases. The CDR3 consists of 15 residues. CDR1 and CDR2 from the germline V gene are SGHTA and FQGNSA. The junction had 6 bases not matched to a gene; V was cut back by 5 bases and J by 0 bases. CDR3 nucleotides: TGTGCCAGCAGCAAGAGCGGGAGCATCTCCTACGAGCAGTACTTC. It translates to CASSKSGSISYEQYF. Combining the CDR3 with reference TRBV7-2 and TRBJ2-7 gives the whole variable domain GAGVSQSPSNKVTEKGKDVELRCDPISGHTALYWYRQSLGQGLEFLIYFQGNSAPDKSGLPSDRFSAERTGGSVSTLTIQRTQQEDSAVYLCASSKSGSISYEQYFGPGTRLTVT.

The V and J genes are TRBV7-3 and TRBJ1-2; 10 nucleotides line up with TRBD1. Per germline, CDR1 SGHTA and CDR2 FQGTGA. CDR3 size: 16 residues. V shed 4 bases and J 4 bases; nucleotides not matched to a gene: 9. CDR3 bases: TGTGCCAGCAGCTCGGATGGACAGGGGGAGGGCTATGGCTACACCTTC. It specifies CASSSDGQGEGYGYTF.

This clone was counted between two and nine times. The rearrangement joins TRBV15 to TRBJ1-5; TRBD1 matches at 9 bases. The V gene's germline CDR1 is LNHNV and CDR2 YYDKDF (reference sequence). The V and J ends lost 5 bases and 0 bases, in that order; junction bases with no gene match: 5. This CDR3 has 16 residues. CDR3 DNA sequence: TGTGCCACCAGCCCTGGGACAGGGTATAGCAATCAGCCCCAGCATTTT. Residues: CATSPGTGYSNQPQHF.

V usage is TRBV28 and J usage is TRBJ1-1; 9 bases fit TRBD1. CDR1 and CDR2 from the germline V gene are MDHEN and SYDVKM. V dropped 4 bases and J dropped 8; count of bases not matched to a gene: 5. This CDR3 has 13 amino acids. The CDR3 DNA is TGTGCCAGCAGTTCAGGGACAGGGCGAGAAGCTTTCTTT. Translation: CASSSGTGREAFF.

This chain uses TRBV12-3 or TRBV12-4 with TRBJ1-5; D not resolved. The CDR3 loop spans 13 amino acids. Deletions cut 1 base from V and 4 bases from J, with 5 bases between. The CDR3 DNA is TGTGCCAGCAGTTTAGGCAGGAATCAGCCCCAGCATTTT. The encoded protein is CASSLGRNQPQHF.

Comments on this clone: Other DNA sequences in the sample encode the same CDR3. The chain combines TRBV6-5 with TRBJ1-1, with a possible D match to TRBD1 (6 bases). Germline V CDR1 and CDR2: MNHEY, SVGAGI. This CDR3 contains 14 residues. Trimming pared 0 bases from V and 8 bases from J, leaving 13 bases between. Here the CDR3 reads CASSYSNRGTEAFF. CDR3 nucleotide sequence: TGTGCCAGCAGTTACTCGAATCGTGGGACAGAAGCTTTCTTT.